These T cell receptor beta chains were read from a single sample in a study of STAT5B mutations in CD4+ large granular lymphocyte leukemia. The repertoire was sequenced with immunoSEQ multiplex PCR; TCRdb's copy has only in-frame clones and lacks some. The table lists about 30,000 clones, roughly 80% of them singletons, with about 2.1% in the top ten. Sequencing input: CD4+ T cells from blood buffy coats. All receptors derive from a human donor in good health. The CDR3 runs from the conserved cysteine through the conserved F or W. Each record gives: D gene, V gene, clone size, J gene, CDR3 DNA, CDR3 protein. D genes are given only for firm matches. Part of the rows lack a size; the others show once, few, many or a class for expanded clones.

NA,TRBV2,NA,TRBJ1-1,TGTGCCAGCAGACCCCCCGGGTCTCGGGTCCCTGAAGCTTTCTTT,CASRPPGSRVPEAFF
TRBD1,TRBV4-1,NA,TRBJ1-1,TGCGCCAGCAGCCAACTCCCTGCTGGGACAGGGCATTCTGAAGCTTTCTTT,CASSQLPAGTGHSEAFF
NA,TRBV6-1,NA,TRBJ2-7,TGTGCCAGCAAGGATAATCACGAGCAGTACTTC,CASKDNHEQYF
TRBD1,TRBV19,NA,TRBJ2-5,TGTGCCAGTAGTATCCCGGGGACAGGGGTTCAAGAGACCCAGTACTTC,CASSIPGTGVQETQYF
NA,TRBV2,NA,TRBJ1-1,TGTGCCAGCAGCCGACGGATGAACACTGAAGCTTTCTTT,CASSRRMNTEAFF
NA,TRBV19,few,TRBJ1-2,TGTGCCAGTAGTAAGGCAGGCAAAGCTAACTATGGCTACACCTTC,CASSKAGKANYGYTF
NA,TRBV27,NA,TRBJ1-2,TGTGCCAGCAGGCGCGGGGGATCCTCAAGCTATGGCTACACCTTC,CASRRGGSSSYGYTF
NA,TRBV19,NA,TRBJ2-1,TGTGCCAGTAGTGCATTCAGTAATGAGCAGTTCTTC,CASSAFSNEQFF
TRBD1,TRBV12-5,once,TRBJ1-4,TGTGCTAGTGGTTTGGTCCAGGGACAGCTTAATGAAAAACTGTTTTTT,CASGLVQGQLNEKLFF
NA,TRBV11-3,NA,TRBJ1-1,TGTGCCAGCAGCCTTAGCGCGGGGTCTCGTTCCGGAGCTTTCTTT,CASSLSAGSRSGAFF
NA,TRBV19,NA,TRBJ1-2,TGTGCCAGTAGCGTCGGCTATGGCTACACCTTC,CASSVGYGYTF
TRBD2,TRBV5-4,NA,TRBJ2-2,TGTGCCAGCAGCTCCCCGGGACTATTCAACACCGGGGAGCTGTTTTTT,CASSSPGLFNTGELFF
NA,TRBV28,NA,TRBJ2-1,TGTGCCAGCAGGGGGACCTACAATGAGCAGTTCTTC,CASRGTYNEQFF
NA,TRBV6-1,NA,TRBJ1-5,TGTGCCAGCAGTGACAGGGGCGCTACTAGCAATCAGCCCCAGCATTTT,CASSDRGATSNQPQHF
NA,TRBV2,NA,TRBJ1-4,TGTGCCAGCGCGGAGCTACTCCCCGAAAAACTGTTTTTT,CASAELLPEKLFF
NA,TRBV5-1,NA,TRBJ2-7,TGCGCCAGCAGCTTGGCCTCACCTACGTACGAGCAGTACTTC,CASSLASPTYEQYF
NA,TRBV11-2,NA,TRBJ1-2,TGTGCCAGCAGCTTAGATGGACGTGGGGGCTACTATGGCTACACCTTC,CASSLDGRGGYYGYTF
NA,TRBV19,NA,TRBJ1-1,TGTGCCAGTACCTCTCTTTCTGAAGCTTTCTTT,CASTSLSEAFF
TRBD2,TRBV11-3,NA,TRBJ2-3,TGTGCCAGCAGTTTGAAACCGGGACTAGCGGGGGGCACAGATACGCAGTATTTT,CASSLKPGLAGGTDTQYF
TRBD2,TRBV27,NA,TRBJ2-1,TGTGCCAGCAGTCCTTTAGCGGGGGGGCTGGGTGAGCAGTTCTTC,CASSPLAGGLGEQFF
TRBD2,TRBV7-6,NA,TRBJ2-2,TGTGCCAGCAGCTTACGGACTAGCGGGGGGGGGAACACCGGGGAGCTGTTTTTT,CASSLRTSGGGNTGELFF
NA,TRBV11-3,NA,TRBJ1-2,TGTGCCAGCAGTCGAAATGACTATGGCTACACCTTC,CASSRNDYGYTF
NA,TRBV11-3,NA,TRBJ2-1,TGTGCCAGCAGCGGCCCACGGGCCTACAATGAGCAGTTCTTC,CASSGPRAYNEQFF
NA,TRBV6-1,medium-sized,TRBJ1-1,TGTGCCAGCAGTGGGACGGGAGCTGTTACTGAAGCTTTCTTT,CASSGTGAVTEAFF
NA,TRBV5-8,NA,TRBJ1-4,TGTGCCAGCAGCTTGGCCCTACGGCCCTTGCAGAGTGAAAAACTGTTTTTT,CASSLALRPLQSEKLFF
TRBD1,TRBV28,few,TRBJ1-2,TGTGCCAGCACCTCCCCGGACAGGGGATTGAGTGGCTACACCTTC,CASTSPDRGLSGYTF
NA,TRBV5-1,few,TRBJ2-7,TGCGCCAGCAGCTTGGACCCTCGGGGGATCAACGAGCAGTACTTC,CASSLDPRGINEQYF
TRBD1,TRBV5-6,NA,TRBJ2-5,TGTGCCAGCAGCCGGGGGACAGGGGCGAAAGAGACCCAGTACTTC,CASSRGTGAKETQYF
NA,TRBV6-5,NA,TRBJ2-5,TGTGCCAGCAGTTACTCGGAAGTGGCGGCCCAGGAGACCCAGTACTTC,CASSYSEVAAQETQYF
NA,TRBV18,few,TRBJ2-7,TGTGCCAGCTCCCCGGGGTCCTACGAGCAGTACTTC,CASSPGSYEQYF
NA,TRBV28,NA,TRBJ1-1,TGTGCCAGCAGTGAGATTTGGCGACCCGGGACGTATGGCATGAACACTGAAGCTTTCTTT,CASSEIWRPGTYGMNTEAFF
NA,TRBV28,NA,TRBJ1-1,TGTGCCAGCAGTTTAAGGGACACCAAAGCTTTCTTT,CASSLRDTKAFF
NA,TRBV5-6,once,TRBJ2-3,TGTGCCAGCAGCTTGCGGGGGAGGCACACAGATACGCAGTATTTT,CASSLRGRHTDTQYF
NA,TRBV2,NA,TRBJ2-5,TGTGCCAGCAGGGAGGTGGGCGGAGGAGTTGGGACAGAGACCCAGTACTTC,CASREVGGGVGTETQYF
NA,TRBV5-1,NA,TRBJ2-5,TGCGCCAGCAGCCCTGGGGTTGGGGCCCAGTACTTC,CASSPGVGAQYF
NA,TRBV6-1,NA,TRBJ2-2,TGTGCCAGCAGTGAGGAACTGACTGGAAGCGCGAACACCGGGGAGCTGTTTTTT,CASSEELTGSANTGELFF
NA,TRBV5-4,NA,TRBJ1-6,TGTGCCAGCAGCCCCGGGACCTCCGGTTTTGATTCACCCCTCCACTTT,CASSPGTSGFDSPLHF
TRBD1,TRBV6-5,NA,TRBJ1-4,TGTGCCAGCAGTTTCGACCCGACAGGGGTGGGTGAAAAACTGTTTTTT,CASSFDPTGVGEKLFF
TRBD2,TRBV19,NA,TRBJ2-2,TGTGCCAGTAGTATAGTGGGAGCGGGACCGAACACCGGGGAGCTGTTTTTT,CASSIVGAGPNTGELFF
NA,TRBV7-8,NA,TRBJ2-1,TGTGCCAGCAGCGAAAGGACCTACAATGAGCAGTTCTTC,CASSERTYNEQFF
NA,TRBV28,NA,TRBJ2-4,TGTGCCAGCAGTATTCCGGGATCCAATGAAAACATTCAGTACTTC,CASSIPGSNENIQYF
NA,TRBV6-6,NA,TRBJ2-7,TGTGCCAGCAGTTACATCCCAGGGGCCGAGCAGTACTTC,CASSYIPGAEQYF
NA,TRBV7-2,once,TRBJ2-7,TGTGCCAGCAGCTCCTCCCGCGGTTACGAGCAGTACTTC,CASSSSRGYEQYF
NA,TRBV18,NA,TRBJ2-7,TGTGCCAGCTCACCCCTAGGCTACAGCTCCTACGAGCAGTACTTC,CASSPLGYSSYEQYF
NA,TRBV6-1,NA,TRBJ2-3,TGTGCCAGCAGAAGGTCTGTCGGCGCAGATACGCAGTATTTT,CASRRSVGADTQYF
NA,TRBV29-1,few,TRBJ1-5,TGCAGCTTGCCGGGACGCAATCAGCCCCAGCATTTT,CSLPGRNQPQHF
NA,TRBV6-1,NA,TRBJ2-7,TGTGCCGTTCAGGAGAGGACCTACGAGCAGTACTTC,CAVQERTYEQYF
NA,TRBV19,NA,TRBJ2-3,TGTGCCAGTAGTAGGTGGGGCGGGGGCACAGATACGCAGTATTTT,CASSRWGGGTDTQYF
TRBD2,TRBV10-3,NA,TRBJ2-2,TGTGCCATCAGGGGAGGGAGGGTCACCGGGGAGCTGTTTTTT,CAIRGGRVTGELFF
TRBD2,TRBV9,NA,TRBJ2-2,TGTGCCAGCAGCGTCTTGCCCACCCTAGCGGGAAGCACCGGGGAGCTGTTTTTT,CASSVLPTLAGSTGELFF
NA,TRBV25-1,NA,TRBJ1-1,TGTGCCAGCAGTGACAATACAGTTATATCTCCAGCTTTCTTT,CASSDNTVISPAFF
TRBD1,TRBV6-6,NA,TRBJ2-7,TGTGCCAGCAGTTACGGGACAGGGGGAACCTACGAGCAGTACTTC,CASSYGTGGTYEQYF
NA,TRBV19,NA,TRBJ2-7,TGTGCCAGTAGTTTAACGCCCGGGGGGCGGGACGAGCAGTACTTC,CASSLTPGGRDEQYF
TRBD2,TRBV11-2,NA,TRBJ2-5,TGTGCCAGCAGCTTAGATCTGGCTAGCGGGCCTTTTACCCAGTACTTC,CASSLDLASGPFTQYF
NA,TRBV9,NA,TRBJ1-2,TGTGCCAGCAGCGTAGGTCAGGAGGCCTATTATGGCTACACCTTC,CASSVGQEAYYGYTF
NA,TRBV6-1,NA,TRBJ1-6,TGTGCCAGCAGAGAACGCGATAATTCACCCCTCCACTTT,CASRERDNSPLHF
NA,TRBV15,few,TRBJ2-3,TGTGCCACCAGCCACCGACGAAATTTGGCCCCAGATACGCAGTATTTT,CATSHRRNLAPDTQYF
TRBD2,TRBV9,NA,TRBJ2-5,TGTGCCCCCGGACTAGCGGGGCCCGAGGAGACCCAGTACTTC,CAPGLAGPEETQYF
TRBD1,TRBV5-4,NA,TRBJ1-5,TGTGCCAGCAGCCGCTCAGGGGGCGCGAATCAGCCCCAGCATTTT,CASSRSGGANQPQHF
NA,TRBV20-1,few,TRBJ2-7,TGCAGTGCTAGAGATTTTGACGAGCAGTACTTC,CSARDFDEQYF